These T cell receptor beta chains were read from a single sample in a study of blood T cell repertoires in COVID-19. The table came from immunoSEQ multiplex PCR; TCRdb's copy has only in-frame clones and leaves some out. The repertoire holds some 200,000 clones, with over 80% as singletons. Sequenced input: peripheral blood. The receptors shown here come from a man between 60 and 75 years old with COVID-19, enrolled during active disease. Each CDR3 is given without its conserved first and last residue.

v_call	cdr3_aa
TRBV9	ASSVGGGAGETQY
TRBV10-2	ASSEAFGRDRGTEAF
TRBV10-3	AISESKTVNTEAF
TRBV6-5	ASSYFRATNTEAF
TRBV5-1	ASSPTSPFTDTQY
TRBV5-1	ASSLVVQGGTEKLF
TRBV10-2	ASSDRGSSGNTIY
TRBV3-1/TRBV3-2	ASSQVLGGAGGYT
TRBV7-9	ASSLPGAYEQY
TRBV3-1/TRBV3-2	ASSQGGGAGGNYGYT
TRBV6-2/TRBV6-3	ASSLTGGDTGELF
TRBV7-2	ASSPLGTRLADTQY
TRBV30	AWSGGGEQY
TRBV7-3	ASSLTSGSTGEQF
TRBV11-2	ASSLGLAGPYEQY
TRBV30	AWSLQTGGQETQY
TRBV19	ASSIGTVSYNSPLH
TRBV2	ASRPGGTEAF